Here is one TCR beta chain with its context. Its antigen is unidentified. Between the trimmed V and J ends, which lost 2 bases and 7 bases, there was a span of 17 bases. The CDR3 consists of 15 residues. This sample stems from a study of T-cell memory formation after mild COVID-19. On the study more broadly: Clusters of TCRs were largely donor specific. Study-wide results and caveats: Detection of some responders pre-infection suggested pre-existing cross-reactive memory T cells participated. CD4/CD8 balance characterized clones contracting day 15 to 85, and CD4+ skew characterized later expanders.

5'RACE with constant-segment primers yielded barcoded, UMI-tagged TCR alpha and TCR beta cDNA libraries. Using its own MiXCR run on the 5' RACE reads, TCRdb lists one record per CDR3 protein. The sample yields just under 550,000 distinct CDR3 sequences, about a fifth seen once. The chain is built from TRBV12-3 or TRBV12-4 and TRBJ1-2; a weak D match, TRBD1 (5 bases). The sequenced sample was PBMCs or a T cell subset sorted from them (not recorded which). The sequence was obtained from an adult woman who had mild COVID-19 (a few samples of this study predate the infection). Cell type and time point are not known. The CDR3 DNA follows: TGTGCCAGCAGTTTATGGGCTCGACAGCGAACTGGCTACACCTTC. It is translated as CASSLWARQRTGYTF.